The 30 T cell receptor beta chains given below trace back to one sample, sequenced in a study of T cell responses to AZD1222 COVID-19 vaccine. The protocol was immunoSEQ multiplex PCR, while the TCRdb copy is restricted to in-frame clones and leaves out a portion. The sample includes more than 95,000 clones, around 92% of them seen just once. The sequenced sample was peripheral blood, obtained on day 0 of AZD1222 vaccination. All receptors derive from an adult in good health.

The chain employs TRBV10-3 and TRBJ2-3, with unresolved D. This CDR3 spans 14 amino acids. Germline values: CDR1 ENHRY, CDR2 SYGVKD. V was clipped by 6 bases and J by 2 bases, with 12 bases between them. The DNA for the CDR3 is TGTGCCATCAGCGCTGGGGATACCACAGATACGCAGTATTTT. Amino acid sequence: CAISAGDTTDTQYF.

This chain joins TRBV6-5 and TRBJ1-4, with a tentative D call TRBD1 (6 bases). The CDR3 is made up of 15 amino acids. Germline V gene sequence: CDR1 MNHEY, CDR2 SVGAGI. V was shortened by 5 bases and J by 3 bases, with 13 bases between the two germline ends. CDR3 protein: CASSRRRGPNEKLFF. CDR3 bases: TGTGCCAGCAGTCGCCGCAGGGGCCCTAATGAAAAACTGTTTTTT.

The chain carries TRBV19 and TRBJ1-4, with D possibly being TRBD1 (6 bases). The CDR3 is made up of 13 amino acids. Germline-derived CDR1 and CDR2 are LNHDA and SQIVND (reference sequence). V dropped 6 bases and J dropped 7 bases, with 12 bases sitting between them. The CDR3 coding sequence is TGTGCCAGTAGGATCGAGGGGGTTGAAAAACTGTTTTTT. This gives the protein CASRIEGVEKLFF.

The gene calls are TRBV6-6 and TRBJ2-1; D is perhaps TRBD1 (5 bases). Germline V gene sequence: CDR1 MNHNY, CDR2 SVGAGI (reference sequence). Between the trimmed V and J ends, which lost 5 bases and 4 bases, there was a span of 21 bases. This CDR3 is built from 17 residues. The CDR3 nucleotides read TGTGCCAGCAGTCCCACGTGGGGCTCACCTAGATACAATGAGCAGTTCTTC. Translating it yields CASSPTWGSPRYNEQFF.

This clone was observed a few times. V and J are TRBV9 and TRBJ2-3; 10 bases line up with TRBD2. With 4 bases clipped from V and 5 bases from J, the junction kept 4 bases outside the gene matches. Germline values: CDR1 SGDLS, CDR2 YYNGEE. The CDR3 consists of 14 residues. The CDR3 spells CASSTGLALDTQYF. In DNA, the CDR3 is TGTGCCAGCAGCACGGGACTAGCGTTAGATACGCAGTATTTT. The full variable domain, in which reference TRBV9 and TRBJ2-3 provide the parts outside the CDR3, is DSGVTQTPKHLITATGQRVTLRCSPRSGDLSVYWYQQSLDQGLQFLIQYYNGEERAKGNILERFSAQQFPDLHSELNLSSLELGDSALYFCASSTGLALDTQYFGPGTRLTVL.

The CDR3 sequence: CASSLEGTGVLGYTF. CDR3 DNA sequence: TGTGCCAGCAGCTTAGAAGGGACAGGCGTCTTAGGCTACACCTTC. V usage is TRBV7-2 and J usage is TRBJ1-2, with TRBD1 matching 8 bases. Germline CDR1 reads SGHTA; CDR2 reads FQGNSA. With 1 base clipped from V and 8 bases from J, the junction kept 9 bases outside the gene matches. CDR3 length: 15 amino acids.

The chain uses TRBV12-3 or TRBV12-4 and TRBJ1-5, with D tentatively TRBD1 (6 bases). This CDR3 is 13 amino acids long. V was pared by 5 bases and J by 3 bases, with 8 bases between. The CDR3 here is CASSGQYNQPQHF. CDR3 nucleotide sequence: TGTGCCAGCAGTGGACAGTACAATCAGCCCCAGCATTTT.

The rearrangement uses TRBV7-3 and TRBJ2-2; the match to TRBD2 covers 8 bases. There are 14 residues in the CDR3. Trimming cost V 5 bases and J 1 base; bases outside gene matches: 0. From germline, CDR1 is SGHTA and CDR2 FQGTGA. For the CDR3, the DNA is TGTGCCAGCAGCCTAGCGGGGAACACCGGGGAGCTGTTTTTT. It translates to CASSLAGNTGELFF.

V is TRBV19 and J is TRBJ1-4; possibly TRBD1 for D (5 bases). Germline CDR1 LNHDA, CDR2 SQIVND (reference sequence). Trimming took off 1 base at V and 4 bases at J, with 10 bases between the two ends. The CDR3 is 15 residues long. CDR3 region: CASSIAGRFNEKLFF. The CDR3 nucleotides are TGTGCCAGTAGTATAGCGGGACGGTTTAATGAAAAACTGTTTTTT.

As DNA, the CDR3 is TGTGCCACCCTAGGGGGAGCCAAAAACATTCAGTACTTC. Protein sequence: CATLGGAKNIQYF. This chain joins TRBV11-2 and TRBJ2-4; D is perhaps TRBD1 (6 bases). Germline V CDR1 and CDR2: SGHAT, FQNNGV. V was pared by 10 bases and J by 0 bases, with 10 bases between. The CDR3 contains 13 residues.

The chain uses TRBV15 and TRBJ1-5, with a possible D match to TRBD1 (5 bases). This CDR3 has 15 amino acids. CDR1 is LNHNV and CDR2 is YYDKDF in the germline V gene (reference sequence). With 0 bases removed from V and 7 bases from J, the gap between germline ends came to 13 bases. CDR3 sequence: CATSRDVAWDQPQHF. CDR3 DNA sequence: TGTGCCACCAGCAGAGATGTTGCTTGGGACCAGCCCCAGCATTTT.

The chain joins TRBV19 to TRBJ2-1; 14 bases fit TRBD2. The germline CDR1 and CDR2 sequences are LNHDA and SQIVND (reference sequence). V was pared by 2 bases and J by 6 bases, with 24 bases of the junction left unmatched. This CDR3 contains 23 residues. This chain's CDR3 is CASSISRAGTSGSEFKYSNEQFF. The CDR3 DNA is TGTGCCAGTAGTATATCAAGGGCGGGGACTAGCGGGAGTGAGTTTAAGTACAGCAATGAGCAGTTCTTC.

V and J are TRBV28 and TRBJ2-1; 7 nucleotides line up with TRBD2. Trimming cost V 0 bases and J 7 bases; bases outside gene matches: 6. This CDR3 region has 15 residues. Germline V lookup: CDR1 MDHEN, CDR2 SYDVKM. For the CDR3, the DNA is TGTGCCAGCAGTTTATGGGCTAGCGGACGGAATGAGCAGTTCTTC. Residues: CASSLWASGRNEQFF. The complete variable domain, with remaining parts taken from reference TRBV28 and TRBJ2-1, reads DVKVTQSSRYLVKRTGEKVFLECVQDMDHENMFWYRQDPGLGLRLIYFSYDVKMKEKGDIPEGYSVSREKKERFSLILESASTNQTSMYLCASSLWASGRNEQFFGPGTRLTVL.

This chain joins TRBV28 and TRBJ1-1; no reliable D call. The CDR3 consists of 12 residues. Germline CDR1 MDHEN, CDR2 SYDVKM. V lost 5 bases, J lost 0 bases, and 4 bases lay in between. In DNA, the CDR3 is TGTGCCAGCAGTGATTTGAACACTGAAGCTTTCTTT. Its translation: CASSDLNTEAFF.

This clone was counted between two and nine times. The chain carries TRBV30 and TRBJ2-7, with 8 bases matching TRBD1. V shed 0 bases, J shed 5 bases, and the junction held 9 bases outside the gene matches. Germline V gene lookup returns CDR1 GTSNPN and CDR2 SVGIG (reference sequence). The CDR3 loop spans 15 amino acids. The CDR3 nucleotides read TGTGCCTGGAGTGTAGATGGACAGGGTAGTAACGAGCAGTACTTC. As protein: CAWSVDGQGSNEQYF.

The CDR3 protein is CASSRDGGTEAFF. CDR3 bases: TGTGCCAGCAGCCGGGATGGCGGCACTGAAGCTTTCTTT. The genes are TRBV13 and TRBJ1-1; unclear D gene. CDR1 is PRHDT, CDR2 FYEKMQ, per germline (reference sequence). Trimming removed 5 bases from V and 4 bases from J, with 11 bases in between. The CDR3 contains 13 residues.

This chain links TRBV28 with TRBJ1-5; D is ambiguous. Trimming cost V 2 bases and J 11 bases, with 7 bases left between them. CDR1 is MDHEN, CDR2 SYDVKM, per germline. This CDR3 region has 11 residues. CDR3 sequence: CASSLTTTQHF. The CDR3 DNA reads as TGTGCCAGCAGTTTAACCACAACCCAGCATTTT.

This clone showed up just once. V and J are TRBV27 and TRBJ1-5, with 7 bases aligning to TRBD1. Trimming removed 6 bases from V and 5 bases from J; junction bases left unmatched: 7. CDR3 length: 14 amino acids. CDR1 and CDR2 from the germline V gene are MNHEY and SMNVEV (reference sequence). The CDR3 DNA sequence: TGTGCCAGCAGAAAGGTCCAGGGGGATCAGCCCCAGCATTTT. Its translation: CASRKVQGDQPQHF.

This clone occurred a few times. This rearrangement joins TRBV27 to TRBJ2-7, with 10 bases that match TRBD2. This CDR3 contains 14 residues. With V trimmed by 3 bases and J by 4 bases, 3 bases remained unmatched. CDR1 is MNHEY and CDR2 is SMNVEV in the germline V gene (reference sequence). The CDR3 region is CASSFTSGKYEQYF. CDR3 in DNA: TGTGCCAGCAGTTTCACTAGCGGGAAGTACGAGCAGTACTTC.

The chain links TRBV6-5 to TRBJ1-1; 8 bases are shared with TRBD1. The junction had 7 bases not matched to a gene; V was cut back by 10 bases and J by 0 bases. Germline CDR1 is MNHEY and CDR2 is SVGAGI. The CDR3 has 14 amino acids. The CDR3 loop reads CATGQGRLNTEAFF. CDR3 coding DNA: TGTGCCACCGGACAGGGAAGGTTGAACACTGAAGCTTTCTTT.

The V and J genes are TRBV7-9 and TRBJ1-1, with 9 bases aligning to TRBD1. The trim removed 5 bases at V and 6 bases at J, leaving 7 bases unmatched. Germline CDR1 and CDR2: SEHNR and FQNEAQ (reference sequence). The CDR3 runs to 14 residues. DNA for the CDR3: TGTGCCAGCAGCCACAGGACAGGGGAGGCTGAAGCTTTCTTT. Its translation is CASSHRTGEAEAFF.

V and J are TRBV19 and TRBJ2-5; tentatively, D is TRBD2 (7 bases). V was cut by 7 bases and J by 5 bases, with 17 bases left in between. Germline loops: CDR1 LNHDA, CDR2 SQIVND (reference sequence). CDR3 length: 14 residues. The CDR3 reads CASNSGGRRETQYF. CDR3 DNA sequence: TGTGCCAGTAACTCCGGGGGGCGCAGGGAGACCCAGTACTTC. The full variable domain, with the rest looked up from reference TRBV19 and TRBJ2-5, is DGGITQSPKYLFRKEGQNVTLSCEQNLNHDAMYWYRQDPGQGLRLIYYSQIVNDFQKGDIAEGYSVSREKKESFPLTVTSAQKNPTAFYLCASNSGGRRETQYFGPGTRLLVL.

The J gene is TRBJ2-3, the V gene TRBV7-9; TRBD1 aligns across 8 bases. CDR3 length: 14 residues. Germline values: CDR1 SEHNR, CDR2 FQNEAQ (reference sequence). V was pared by 10 bases and J by 1 base, with 7 bases of the junction left unmatched. The CDR3 DNA reads TGTGCCATCCAACAGACAGGGGGCACAGATACGCAGTATTTT. Encoded protein: CAIQQTGGTDTQYF.

The sample holds one count of this clone. The chain has TRBV10-3 and TRBJ2-2, with 8 nucleotides matching TRBD1. The V gene's germline CDR1 is ENHRY and CDR2 SYGVKD. Trimming cost V 2 bases and J 6 bases; bases outside gene matches: 5. This CDR3 is built from 15 residues. CDR3 sequence (DNA): TGTGCCATCAGTGAGGGCAGGGGGCGTTCCGGGGAGCTGTTTTTT. It yields the protein CAISEGRGRSGELFF.

This rearrangement joins TRBV28 to TRBJ2-2; weak D call: TRBD2 (6 bases). V was cut by 10 bases and J by 6 bases, with 21 bases left in between. This CDR3 comprises 15 residues. Looked up from germline, CDR1 is MDHEN and CDR2 is SYDVKM. The CDR3 DNA follows: TGTGCCATCCGAGCGGGCGCGGAGGGAGCCGGGGAGCTGTTTTTT. The encoded protein is CAIRAGAEGAGELFF.

In nucleotides, the CDR3 is TGTGCCATCAGGCAGGACAGCCTTAGCACTGAAGCTTTCTTT. It specifies CAIRQDSLSTEAFF. The genes are TRBV10-3 and TRBJ1-1; D is perhaps TRBD1 (6 bases). The CDR3 is made up of 14 amino acids. In germline, CDR1 is ENHRY, CDR2 SYGVKD. Trimming removed 6 bases at V and 4 bases at J, with 15 bases between.

This rearrangement joins TRBV5-8 to TRBJ2-7; no clear D. This CDR3 spans 14 amino acids. The germline V gene has CDR1 SGHTS and CDR2 YDEGEE. The V end was cut by 2 bases, the J end by 1 base, with 10 bases between. CDR3 nucleotide sequence: TGTGCCAGCAGCTTTCCGATCGGTTCCTACGAGCAGTACTTC. Translated, it gives CASSFPIGSYEQYF.

The chain links TRBV5-4 to TRBJ2-1; TRBD2 aligns across 11 bases. This CDR3 contains 16 residues. Per the germline V gene, CDR1 is SGHNT and CDR2 is YYREEE (reference sequence). The V gene end was trimmed by 4 bases and the J gene end by 8 bases; junction bases not matched to a gene: 11. Here the CDR3 reads CASSPLSGRARDEQFF. CDR3 nucleotides: TGTGCCAGCAGCCCCCTTAGCGGGAGGGCCAGGGATGAGCAGTTCTTC.

CDR3 amino acids: CASNGQGASNEKLFF. CDR3 DNA sequence: TGCGCCAGCAATGGACAGGGGGCTTCTAATGAAAAACTGTTTTTT. The J gene is TRBJ1-4, the V gene TRBV5-1, with 11 bases lining up with TRBD1. Trimming at V came to 6 bases and at J to 3 bases, leaving 4 bases not matched to a gene. The CDR3 extends over 15 amino acids. The V gene's germline CDR1 is SGHRS and CDR2 YFSETQ.

The V gene is TRBV19, the J gene TRBJ1-2; D unresolved. CDR3 length: 12 amino acids. V shed 5 bases and J shed 8 bases, with 12 bases lying between them. Germline-derived CDR1 and CDR2 are LNHDA and SQIVND (reference sequence). CDR3 residues: CASSVGPQGYTF. The CDR3 DNA follows: TGTGCCAGTAGTGTCGGGCCACAAGGCTACACCTTC.